This T cell receptor beta chain originates from a study of CD8 T cells in ankylosing spondylitis (dated by TCRdb to between 2016 and 2019). Study-level background: To find TCR variants linked to disease, the study profiled T cell receptor beta repertoires in ankylosing spondylitis patients and healthy donors. The full study cohort comprised 25 ankylosing spondylitis patients and 85 to 120 healthy donors. Peripheral blood was sampled, and synovial fluid was also collected from ankylosing spondylitis patients. General findings and caveats noted by the study authors: In peripheral blood, the disease-linked clones were found at relatively low frequencies and had a CD8+ phenotype. Some motif variants had previously been reported in the synovial fluid and blood of reactive arthritis patients, which suggests shared mechanisms of disease initiation. Significant enrichment of the disease-linked clones was reported in matched synovial fluid samples from ankylosing spondylitis patients. A TCR beta motif made up of several highly homologous amino acid variants appeared to be characteristic of blood from ankylosing spondylitis patients.

Sequencing instrument: Illumina HiSeq 2500. Quantitative 5'-RACE with molecular barcodes was used to prepare TCR beta libraries. In the original analysis: A new computational method, built on a probabilistic model of VDJ rearrangement, was used to identify disease-linked TCR variants. In TCRdb, the public reads were trimmed at Q25 with fastp and aligned with MiXCR, with productive beta chains retained. Entries that share a CDR3 protein sequence are merged under the most common genes and DNA. TCRdb, not the authors, supplied the V and J calls. Within this sample are fewer than 250,000 distinct CDR3 sequences, with around a quarter of them counted one time only. The top ten clones comprise approximately 6.6% of the sample. This clonotype was counted ten times or more. Its target antigen remains unknown. No base quality values were provided; no much bigger clone lies one nucleotide off. Material: blood, either unsorted or a sorted T cell fraction (not recorded which). This clonotype was obtained from a male donor with ankylosing spondylitis or in good health (not recorded which).

The CDR3 corresponds to CASSPGLMVQETQYF. The bases are TGTGCCAGCAGTCCCGGACTAATGGTTCAGGAGACCCAGTACTTC. The chain is made from TRBV6-1 and TRBJ2-5, and the D gene may be TRBD2, 6 bases matching. Its CDR3 holds 15 amino acids, cysteine through phenylalanine. Of the read, only the CDR3 DNA is kept; its 45 bases are in frame from base 1. According to the germline V gene, CDR1 reads MNHNS and CDR2 reads SASEGT. Deletion took 5 bases off V and 5 bases off J, with a span of 18 bases between the germline ends.